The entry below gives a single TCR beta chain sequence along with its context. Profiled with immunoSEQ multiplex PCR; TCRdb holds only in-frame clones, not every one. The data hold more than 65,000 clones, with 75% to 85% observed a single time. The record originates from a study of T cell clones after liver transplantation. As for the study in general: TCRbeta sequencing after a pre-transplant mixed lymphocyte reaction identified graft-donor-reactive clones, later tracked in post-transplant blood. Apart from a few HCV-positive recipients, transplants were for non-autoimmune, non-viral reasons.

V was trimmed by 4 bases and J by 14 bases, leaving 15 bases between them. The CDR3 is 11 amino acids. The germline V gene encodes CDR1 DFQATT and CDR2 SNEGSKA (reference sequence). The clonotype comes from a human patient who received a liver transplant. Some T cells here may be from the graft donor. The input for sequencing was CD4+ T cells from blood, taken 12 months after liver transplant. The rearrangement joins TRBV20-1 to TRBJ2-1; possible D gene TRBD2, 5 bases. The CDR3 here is CSATKADSKFF. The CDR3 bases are TGCAGTGCTACAAAGGCGGACTCCAAGTTCTTC.